This T cell receptor (beta chain) appears in the sequencing data of a study of blood T cell repertoires in COVID-19. The CDR3 consists of 12 residues. Per the germline V gene, CDR1 is LGHDT and CDR2 is YNNKEL (reference sequence). V was clipped by 4 bases and J by 6 bases; unmatched bases: 2. Original analysis: Reference gene primer amplification gave estimated nucleated cell counts. Some clones are missing from TCRdb's copy, which holds only in-frame ones; the method was immunoSEQ multiplex PCR. That table furnishes V, J and clone size, whereas the DNA furnished D and trimming. Of about 51,000 clones detected, approximately 86% appear once; the ten largest clones hold 1% to 1.5%.

The chain carries TRBV3-1 (or the pseudogene TRBV3-2) and TRBJ1-1, with 7 bases matching TRBD1. This clonotype originated in a man between 60 and 75 years old with acute or convalescent COVID-19. The sample comprised peripheral blood. This CDR3 is CASSRQGAEAFF. The CDR3, as DNA: TGTGCCAGCAGCCGGCAGGGGGCTGAAGCTTTCTTT.